This record looks at one T cell receptor beta chain sequence and its context. This specimen belongs to a study of blood T cell repertoires in COVID-19. Trimming cost V 6 bases and J 7 bases; bases outside gene matches: 13. Germline V lookup: CDR1 MDHEN, CDR2 SYDVKM. This CDR3 has 17 amino acids. Methods used by the authors: Reference gene primer amplification in the assay estimated nucleated cell counts. Assay: immunoSEQ multiplex PCR; the TCRdb copy retains only in-frame clones and omits some. The V and J calls and clone size are taken from that table; D and trimming were inferred from the DNA. The sample yields more than 200,000 clones, about nine tenths seen once.

Sample: peripheral blood. The chain couples TRBV28 to TRBJ1-6; 9 nucleotides line up with TRBD1. The receptor comes from a man between 45 and 60 years old with acute or convalescent COVID-19. The CDR3 DNA follows: TGTGCCAGCAGCCAACCGGGACAGGGAGGTTACAATTCACCCCTCCACTTT. Its translation is CASSQPGQGGYNSPLHF.